Each of the 13 T cell receptor beta chains below was sequenced from the same sample in a study of PD-L1 blockade in urothelial cancer (dated by TCRdb to between 2016 and 2019). Library preparation was by the immunoSEQ multiplex PCR assay. The table was pulled from immuneACCESS by TCRdb, which kept in-frame rearrangements only. Such tables lose some clones; where checked, under half of the loss comes from unresolved V genes, and the rest has no known cause. Here the sample has 40,000 to 50,000 clones; 75% to 90% occur a single time. About 10% of the sample is in the top ten clones. In light of the paper, this sample's time point label describes: peripheral blood 6 weeks after treatment start. Sequences were derived from PBMCs, sampled around atezolizumab (anti-PD-L1) treatment. The receptors come from a man between 60 and 75 years old with urothelial cancer.

The chain is built from TRBV11-2 and TRBJ2-3; D gene unclear. Germline V CDR1 and CDR2: SGHAT, FQNNGV. V lost 1 base and J lost 0, with 11 bases in between. The CDR3 runs to 16 residues. The CDR3 nucleotides are TGTGCCAGCAGCTTAGCGTACAGCCCTAGCACAGATACGCAGTATTTT. It yields the protein CASSLAYSPSTDTQYF.

J is TRBJ2-2 and V is TRBV9; D not resolved. The V end lost 4 bases, the J end lost 6 bases, and 7 bases lay between the germline ends. This CDR3 spans 12 amino acids. Germline values: CDR1 SGDLS, CDR2 YYNGEE. The CDR3 loop is CASSPPAGELFF. The DNA of the CDR3 is TGTGCCAGCAGCCCCCCGGCCGGGGAGCTGTTTTTT.

The chain links TRBV5-4 to TRBJ2-1; D is possibly TRBD1 (6 bases). The CDR3 runs 15 residues. Trimming stripped 4 bases from V and 4 bases from J, with 15 bases between. Germline CDR1 reads SGHNT; CDR2 reads YYREEE (reference sequence). CDR3 DNA: TGTGCCAGCAGCCAATACGGGACATTTTACAATGAGCAGTTCTTC. Translated: CASSQYGTFYNEQFF.

The chain combines TRBV7-2 with TRBJ2-7; TRBD1 is a possible D gene (6 bases). The CDR3 has 13 amino acids. With 2 bases removed from V and 6 bases from J, the gap between germline ends came to 11 bases. Germline V gives CDR1 SGHTA, CDR2 FQGNSA. CDR3 residues: CASSLNPRGEQYF. The CDR3 coding sequence is TGTGCCAGCAGCTTAAATCCCAGGGGCGAGCAGTACTTC.

The V gene is TRBV5-1, the J gene TRBJ2-5; 10 bases fit TRBD2. This CDR3 contains 15 residues. J lost 6 bases, V lost 6 bases, and 11 bases had no gene match. Germline CDR1 and CDR2: SGHRS and YFSETQ. CDR3 coding DNA: TGCGCCAGCAACAAAATTAGCGGGGGGATAAAGACCCAGTACTTC. Amino acid sequence: CASNKISGGIKTQYF.

The chain links TRBV18 to TRBJ2-3, with a possible D match to TRBD2 (5 bases). V gave up 3 bases and J gave up 6 bases, with 13 bases separating them. The CDR3 totals 14 residues. CDR1 KGHSH and CDR2 LQKENI come from the germline V gene. This chain's CDR3 is CASSPTRSPDTQYF. CDR3 coding DNA: TGTGCCAGCTCACCCACTAGATCTCCCGATACGCAGTATTTT.

The chain joins TRBV7-2 to TRBJ2-7; 8 bases are shared with TRBD2. The CDR3 is made up of 15 amino acids. CDR1 SGHTA and CDR2 FQGNSA come from the germline V gene. Trimming cost V 3 bases and J 6 bases; bases outside gene matches: 10. This chain's CDR3 is CASSLNGGVSSEQYF. In DNA, the CDR3 is TGTGCCAGCAGCTTGAACGGGGGGGTGTCTAGCGAGCAGTACTTC. The entire variable domain, with the rest obtained from reference TRBV7-2 and TRBJ2-7, is as follows: GAGVSQSPSNKVTEKGKDVELRCDPISGHTALYWYRQSLGQGLEFLIYFQGNSAPDKSGLPSDRFSAERTGGSVSTLTIQRTQQEDSAVYLCASSLNGGVSSEQYFGPGTRLTVT.

The chain combines TRBV19 with TRBJ2-7, with 7 bases identical to TRBD1. CDR3 size: 15 residues. The germline V gene encodes CDR1 LNHDA and CDR2 SQIVND (reference sequence). Losses at the gene ends were 3 bases for V and 4 bases for J; bases not matched to a gene: 9. The CDR3 sequence is CASSISLTGDYEQYF. The CDR3, as DNA: TGTGCCAGTAGTATCTCGTTAACAGGGGATTACGAGCAGTACTTC.

This clone was seen just once. The chain has TRBV5-4 and TRBJ2-5; 7 bases line up with TRBD1. This CDR3 has 15 residues. Trimming at V came to 4 bases and at J to 5 bases, leaving 11 bases not matched to a gene. Germline loops: CDR1 SGHNT, CDR2 YYREEE (reference sequence). The CDR3 spells CASSNRTGRGETQYF. CDR3 nucleotide sequence: TGTGCCAGCAGCAATCGGACAGGAAGGGGTGAGACCCAGTACTTC.

This rearrangement joins TRBV5-1 to TRBJ2-7; 10 nucleotides match TRBD1. The germline gives CDR1 SGHRS, CDR2 YFSETQ. The CDR3 spans 16 residues. Trimming took 4 bases from V and 3 from J; bases not matched to a gene: 10. CDR3 DNA sequence: TGCGCCAGCAGCGGTACGGGACAGGGGACGCGCTACGAGCAGTACTTC. This gives the protein CASSGTGQGTRYEQYF.

V and J are TRBV4-1 and TRBJ2-7, with D perhaps matching TRBD1 (6 bases). This CDR3 is built from 15 residues. Germline V gene sequence: CDR1 MGHRA, CDR2 YSYEKL. The germline V and J ends were trimmed by 1 base and 3 bases, with 13 bases remaining between them. The CDR3 DNA reads as TGCGCCAGCAGCCAAGTCGCCAGGGGCAGCTACGAGCAGTACTTC. Translating gives CASSQVARGSYEQYF.

CDR3 nucleotide sequence: TGCGCCAGCAGTCGGGACAGCTCCTACGAGCAGTACTTC. Its translation is CASSRDSSYEQYF. This chain connects TRBV10-2 to TRBJ2-7; 7 bases align to TRBD1. Germline assignment: CDR1 WSHSY and CDR2 SAAADI. V shed 5 bases and J 0 bases; nucleotides not matched to a gene: 1. The CDR3 covers 13 residues.

J is TRBJ2-7 and V is TRBV28; 7 nucleotides align to TRBD1. Trimming removed 3 bases from V and 3 bases from J; junction bases left unmatched: 8. The CDR3 runs to 15 residues. CDR1 and CDR2 from the germline V gene are MDHEN and SYDVKM. The CDR3 is CASSFSGGAIYEQYF. In nucleotides, the CDR3 is TGTGCCAGCAGTTTTTCAGGGGGAGCTATCTACGAGCAGTACTTC.